This entry is about one T cell receptor (beta chain). Its cognate antigen is unknown. Assay used: immunoSEQ multiplex PCR; TCRdb lists only in-frame clones, some missing. The sample lists 30,000 to 40,000 clones, around 83% seen once, with approximately 2.7% in the top ten. The source of the sample is a study of T cells in narcolepsy. About the study: Enrolled donors included narcolepsy type 1 or type 2 patients and healthy controls. Study observations and caveats: Healthy controls reportedly lacked the autoreactive clonotypes serially found in patients' blood.

Sample: CD45RA- memory CD4+ T cells from PBMCs. The clonotype was recovered from a human donor with narcolepsy.

The CDR3 loop is CASIGEGRETQYF. The CDR3 nucleotides are TGTGCCAGCATTGGAGAGGGCCGGGAGACCCAGTACTTC. The chain recombines TRBV6-1 with TRBJ2-5; TRBD2 is a possible D gene (5 bases). The CDR3 is 13 amino acids. CDR1 is MNHNS and CDR2 is SASEGT in the germline V gene. Trimming removed 7 bases from V and 5 bases from J, with 14 bases in between.